Here is one T cell receptor (beta chain) with its context. The target antigen is unknown. One entry per CDR3 protein, called by TCRdb with MiXCR from the reads. The sample contains 830,000 or so distinct CDR3 sequences, roughly 33% of which appear only once. The data were taken from a study of T cell repertoires in cytomegalovirus infection. Whole-study context: Well-studied HLA-B-restricted CMV epitopes were used in the study alongside recently identified HLA-C-restricted ones. Signatures in public TCR beta sequences pointed to both CMV infection and matching HLA type.

Study outcomes and limitations: In two of eight donors, the top clonotype was HLA-C-restricted CMV-specific. Carriage of CMV together with the relevant HLA was identifiable through cumulative public TCR beta family frequency.

Trimming left V 3 bases short and J 7 bases short, with 9 bases between. The CDR3 loop spans 13 amino acids. The chain recombines TRBV12-3 or TRBV12-4 with TRBJ2-2; D gene unclear. The sample was cultured CD8+ T cells from PBMCs, taken from culture after CMV antigen stimulation. The clonotype comes from a human donor in good health (CMV status not recorded). Some clones in this sample may be carry-over from other donors' samples. CDR3: CASSFQDGGELFF. Written as DNA, the CDR3 is TGTGCCAGCAGTTTTCAAGACGGCGGGGAGCTGTTTTTT.